This T cell receptor beta chain was found in a study of human T cells and chemical hapten exposure. Whole-study context: Sensitization involved placing 2% DPC onto a 2 cm by 2 cm region of upper inner arm skin. The study, taken as a whole, reports: Large CDR3 similarity clusters arose significantly more often from expanded TCRs than from controls.

TCRdb itself ran the RACE reads through MiXCR, one entry per CDR3 protein. Of about 40,000 distinct CDR3 sequences in the sample, approximately 3.5% were seen once. The J segment lost 6 bases and the V segment lost 4 bases, leaving 11 bases of the junction unmatched. CDR1 is SEHNR, CDR2 FQNEAQ, per germline (reference sequence). The CDR3 consists of 16 residues. At least ten counts were recorded for this clonotype. Its target is not known. Stated time point: patch test 2, 6 weeks after DPC sensitization. The sample's treatment: therapeutic diphenylcyclopropenone sensitization with weekly scalp DPC. Total RNA was isolated from whole blood that had not been fractionated.

The sequence came from a man aged 35 to 55 with alopecia areata. Some clones in this sample may be carry-over from other donors' samples. The specimen comprised whole blood, sampled in connection with sensitization to the hapten diphenylcyclopropenone (DPC). The V gene is TRBV7-9, the J gene TRBJ2-1; TRBD1 matches at 8 bases. The CDR3 sequence: CASSSPRTGSFNEQFF. The CDR3 DNA is TGTGCCAGCAGCTCACCTCGGACAGGGAGTTTCAATGAGCAGTTCTTC.